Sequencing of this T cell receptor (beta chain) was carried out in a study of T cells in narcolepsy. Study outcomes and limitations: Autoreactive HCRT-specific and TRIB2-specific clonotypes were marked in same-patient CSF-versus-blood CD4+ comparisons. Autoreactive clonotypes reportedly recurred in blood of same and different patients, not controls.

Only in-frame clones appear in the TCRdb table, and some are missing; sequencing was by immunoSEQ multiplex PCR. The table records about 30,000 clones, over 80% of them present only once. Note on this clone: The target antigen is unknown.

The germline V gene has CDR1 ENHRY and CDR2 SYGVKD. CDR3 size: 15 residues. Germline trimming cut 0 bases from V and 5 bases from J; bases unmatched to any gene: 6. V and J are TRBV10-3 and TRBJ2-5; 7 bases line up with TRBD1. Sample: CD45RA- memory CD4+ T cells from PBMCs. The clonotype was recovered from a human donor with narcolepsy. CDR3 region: CAISESGQAYETQYF. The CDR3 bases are TGTGCCATCAGTGAGTCTGGACAGGCATACGAGACCCAGTACTTC.